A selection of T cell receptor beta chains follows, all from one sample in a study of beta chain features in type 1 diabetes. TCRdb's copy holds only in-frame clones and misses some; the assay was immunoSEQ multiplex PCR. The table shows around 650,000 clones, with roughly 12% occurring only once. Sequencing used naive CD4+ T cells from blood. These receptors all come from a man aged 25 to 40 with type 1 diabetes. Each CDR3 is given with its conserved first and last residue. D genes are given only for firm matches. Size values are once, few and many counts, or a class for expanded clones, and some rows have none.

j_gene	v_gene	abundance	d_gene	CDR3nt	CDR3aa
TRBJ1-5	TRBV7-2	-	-	TGTGCCAGCAGCAGAGACAGGTTCAATCAGCCCCAGCATTTT	CASSRDRFNQPQHF
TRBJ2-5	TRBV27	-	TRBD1	TGTGCCAGCGGACCGACAGGGACAGAGACCCAGTACTTC	CASGPTGTETQYF
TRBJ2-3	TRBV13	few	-	TGTGCCAGCACCCTAGGGGCCATCACAGATACGCAGTATTTT	CASTLGAITDTQYF
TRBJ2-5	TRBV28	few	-	TGTGCCAGCAGGGAGCAAGAGACCCAGTACTTC	CASREQETQYF
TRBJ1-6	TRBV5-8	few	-	TGTGCCAGCAGCTTATGGGGGCCCAATTCACCCCTCCACTTT	CASSLWGPNSPLHF
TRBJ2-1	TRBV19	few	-	TGTGCCAGTAGTCGAGAATCCGAGCAGTTCTTC	CASSRESEQFF
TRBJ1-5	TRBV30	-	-	TGTGCCTGGAGTGTTCGGACAGCTCAAGGGTCAAATCAGCCCCAGCATTTT	CAWSVRTAQGSNQPQHF
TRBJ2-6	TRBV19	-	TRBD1	TGTGCCAGTAGTAACCTACAGGGGGCGCCTGGGGCCAACGTCCTGACTTTC	CASSNLQGAPGANVLTF
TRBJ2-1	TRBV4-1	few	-	TGCGCCAGCAGCCTGACAGAGGTCAGCTCCTACAATGAGCAGTTCTTC	CASSLTEVSSYNEQFF
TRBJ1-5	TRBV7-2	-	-	TGTGCCAGCAGCTTTGCACAGGGTAGCAATCAGCCCCAGCATTTT	CASSFAQGSNQPQHF
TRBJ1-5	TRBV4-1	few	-	TGCGCCAGCAGCCAAGTAATTCAGCCCCAGCATTTT	CASSQVIQPQHF
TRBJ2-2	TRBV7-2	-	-	TGTGCCAGCAGCTTAAGGGCGGTCCGCTCGAACACCGGGGAGCTGTTTTTT	CASSLRAVRSNTGELFF
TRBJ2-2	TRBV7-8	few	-	TGTGCCAGCAGCTTTTCCACGGGGAGGATAAACACCGGGGAGCTGTTTTTT	CASSFSTGRINTGELFF
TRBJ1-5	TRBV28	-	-	TGTGCCAGCAGTTCAGGACCCGCACGAGAACAGCCCCAGCATTTT	CASSSGPAREQPQHF
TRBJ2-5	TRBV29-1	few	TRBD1	TGCAGCGGAAGGGACAGGGTTATAGAGACCCAGTACTTC	CSGRDRVIETQYF
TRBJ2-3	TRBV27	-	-	TGTGCCAGCAGCCCATTTAACATTGATACGCAGTATTTT	CASSPFNIDTQYF
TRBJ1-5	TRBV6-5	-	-	TGTGCCAGCGGATACAACAGTAGCAATCAGCCCCAGCATTTT	CASGYNSSNQPQHF
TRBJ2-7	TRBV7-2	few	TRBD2	TGTGCCAGCAGCCCGAGACTAGCGGGGGGCCCGAGGGAGCAGTACTTC	CASSPRLAGGPREQYF
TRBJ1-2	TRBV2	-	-	TGTGCCAGCAGTGAAAGAGCTGTGGGGGGCAACTATGGCTACACCTTC	CASSERAVGGNYGYTF
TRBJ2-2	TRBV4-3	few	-	TGCGCCAGCAGCCGCGCGAACACCGGGGAGCTGTTTTTT	CASSRANTGELFF
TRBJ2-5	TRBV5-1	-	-	TGCGCCAGCAGCATTGACCAGAAGACCCAGTACTTC	CASSIDQKTQYF
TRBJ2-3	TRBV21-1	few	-	TGTGCCAGCAGCAAAAGGGCCAAAGGGTGGCGATATTTT	CASSKRAKGWRYF
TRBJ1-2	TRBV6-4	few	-	TGTGCCAGCAGCCCGACCTCGGGGACCCTCTATGGCTACACCTTC	CASSPTSGTLYGYTF
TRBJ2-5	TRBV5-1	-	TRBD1	TGCGCCAGCATCGGACAGGGATGGTCGGGAGAGACCCAGTACTTC	CASIGQGWSGETQYF
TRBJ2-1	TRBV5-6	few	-	TGTGCCAGCAGCTCTCAACAGGACGGGTACAATGAGCAGTTCTTC	CASSSQQDGYNEQFF
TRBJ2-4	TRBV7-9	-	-	TGTGCCAGCAGCTTGGGAGACTGGGCCAAAAACATTCAGTACTTC	CASSLGDWAKNIQYF
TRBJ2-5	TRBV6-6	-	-	TGTGCCAGCAGTGTCCGGGACTCGAAAGAGACCCAGTACTTC	CASSVRDSKETQYF
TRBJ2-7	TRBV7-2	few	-	TGTGCCAGCAGCCCAATGGACAGCAACTCCTACGAGCAGTACTTC	CASSPMDSNSYEQYF
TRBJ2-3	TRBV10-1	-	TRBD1	TGCGCCAGCAGCCAGGGGACAGGGGGCTCAGATACGCAGTATTTT	CASSQGTGGSDTQYF
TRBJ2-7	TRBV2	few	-	TGTGCCAGCAGTGTCCCAGAAACCTACGAGCAGTACTTC	CASSVPETYEQYF
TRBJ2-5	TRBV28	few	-	TGTGCCAGCAGTTTAGGGGGCCGACTCCAAGAGACCCAGTACTTC	CASSLGGRLQETQYF
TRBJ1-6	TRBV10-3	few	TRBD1	TGTGCCATCACCAGGGGACAGGGCACTTCACCCCTCCACTTT	CAITRGQGTSPLHF
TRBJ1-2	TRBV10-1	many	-	TGCGCCAGCAGTGAACGGACAGATTATGGCTACACCTTC	CASSERTDYGYTF
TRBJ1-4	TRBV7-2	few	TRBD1	TGTGCCAGCAGTCCAACAGGGGGCAGGGAAAAACTGTTTTTT	CASSPTGGREKLFF
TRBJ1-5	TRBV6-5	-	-	TGTGCCAGCAGGCCCTCGGGAGGCAATCAGCCCCAGCATTTT	CASRPSGGNQPQHF
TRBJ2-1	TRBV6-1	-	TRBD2	TGTGCCAGCAGTGAAGAACTAGCGGGAGTTTACAATGAGCAGTTCTTC	CASSEELAGVYNEQFF
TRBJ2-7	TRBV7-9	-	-	TGTGCCAGCAGCTTCGACACGGTGTGGTACGAGCAGTACTTC	CASSFDTVWYEQYF
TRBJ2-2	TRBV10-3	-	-	TGTGCCATCAATACAGGGAGCACCGGGGAGCTGTTTTTT	CAINTGSTGELFF